Listed below are T cell receptor beta chains from one sample, sequenced in a study of blood T cell repertoires in COVID-19. The protocol was immunoSEQ multiplex PCR, while the TCRdb copy is restricted to in-frame clones and leaves out a portion. The table shows some 130,000 clones, with less than 90% occurring only once. Sequenced: peripheral blood. The receptors were gathered from a man aged 55 to 70 with acute or convalescent COVID-19. Each CDR3 is given with its conserved first and last residue. A D gene is named only where the DNA matches it firmly. Clone size, where shown, is once, few, many, or a class for clones that have expanded.

j_gene: TRBJ2-3
d_gene: TRBD2
abundance: .
v_gene: TRBV19
CDR3nt: TGTGCCAGTAGTCGGACTAGTCCACCAGATACGCAGTATTTT
CDR3aa: CASSRTSPPDTQYF

j_gene: TRBJ2-7
d_gene: .
abundance: .
v_gene: TRBV3-1/TRBV3-2
CDR3nt: TGTGCCAGCAGCCAAGTTTATGGGGCGAAAGGCGAGCAGTACTTC
CDR3aa: CASSQVYGAKGEQYF

j_gene: TRBJ2-7
d_gene: .
abundance: .
v_gene: TRBV5-1
CDR3nt: TGCGCCAGCAGCTTGGTCGTTGGAGGGTTTCATGACGAGCAGTACTTC
CDR3aa: CASSLVVGGFHDEQYF

j_gene: TRBJ2-3
d_gene: .
abundance: .
v_gene: TRBV19
CDR3nt: TGTGCCAGTAGTATCTCGCGGGTAAACACAGATACGCAGTATTTT
CDR3aa: CASSISRVNTDTQYF

j_gene: TRBJ1-1
d_gene: .
abundance: medium-sized
v_gene: TRBV28
CDR3nt: TGTGCCAGCCTGACATCTGATATCGCGGGGATGAACACTGAAGCTTTCTTT
CDR3aa: CASLTSDIAGMNTEAFF

j_gene: TRBJ1-2
d_gene: .
abundance: .
v_gene: TRBV19
CDR3nt: TGTGCCAGTACCGCGACAGGTTTGGGCTACACCTTC
CDR3aa: CASTATGLGYTF

j_gene: TRBJ1-5
d_gene: TRBD1
abundance: .
v_gene: TRBV19
CDR3nt: TGTGCCAGTAGGGGACAGGGGTTTAGCAATCAGCCCCAGCATTTT
CDR3aa: CASRGQGFSNQPQHF

j_gene: TRBJ1-5
d_gene: TRBD1
abundance: .
v_gene: TRBV24-1
CDR3nt: TGTGCCACCCGGGGACAGGGGGATCAGCCCCAGCATTTT
CDR3aa: CATRGQGDQPQHF

j_gene: TRBJ2-5
d_gene: .
abundance: .
v_gene: TRBV6-6
CDR3nt: TGTGCCAGCAGAATACAGGGAGATTCGGAGACCCAGTACTTC
CDR3aa: CASRIQGDSETQYF

j_gene: TRBJ2-7
d_gene: .
abundance: .
v_gene: TRBV7-9
CDR3nt: TGTGCCAGCAGCTTAGACAGGGCCCTATACGAGCAGTACTTC
CDR3aa: CASSLDRALYEQYF

j_gene: TRBJ1-6
d_gene: .
abundance: .
v_gene: TRBV6-1
CDR3nt: TGTGCCAGCAGTGCCATAAGCCGGAGCTCCTATAATTCACCCCTCCACTTT
CDR3aa: CASSAISRSSYNSPLHF

j_gene: TRBJ2-2
d_gene: TRBD2
abundance: few
v_gene: TRBV23-1
CDR3nt: TGCGCCAGCAGTCAATCGTGTGGCGGGAGGGCGGACACCGGGGAGCTGTTTTTT
CDR3aa: CASSQSCGGRADTGELFF

j_gene: TRBJ2-7
d_gene: .
abundance: many
v_gene: TRBV30
CDR3nt: TGTGCCTGGAGTGTTGACGGACTTTCATACGGGCAGTACTTC
CDR3aa: CAWSVDGLSYGQYF

j_gene: TRBJ2-5
d_gene: .
abundance: .
v_gene: TRBV18
CDR3nt: TGTGCCAGCTCACCTACCGGAGGGGAAGAGACCCAGTACTTC
CDR3aa: CASSPTGGEETQYF

j_gene: TRBJ1-5
d_gene: .
abundance: .
v_gene: TRBV5-8
CDR3nt: TGTGCCAGCAGCCAGCAGGGAAATCAGCCCCAGCATTTT
CDR3aa: CASSQQGNQPQHF

j_gene: TRBJ2-1
d_gene: .
abundance: .
v_gene: TRBV5-8
CDR3nt: TGTGCCAGCAGCTTGAGCCGCGGGGCATCCTACAATGAGCAGTTCTTC
CDR3aa: CASSLSRGASYNEQFF

j_gene: TRBJ2-3
d_gene: .
abundance: once
v_gene: TRBV6-5
CDR3nt: TGTGCCAGCGCCCTGAGGAACACAGATACGCAGTATTTT
CDR3aa: CASALRNTDTQYF

j_gene: TRBJ1-3
d_gene: .
abundance: .
v_gene: TRBV10-3
CDR3nt: TGTGCCATCAGTTCCGACAGGCCGCCGACCACAAACTCTGGAAACACCATATATTTT
CDR3aa: CAISSDRPPTTNSGNTIYF